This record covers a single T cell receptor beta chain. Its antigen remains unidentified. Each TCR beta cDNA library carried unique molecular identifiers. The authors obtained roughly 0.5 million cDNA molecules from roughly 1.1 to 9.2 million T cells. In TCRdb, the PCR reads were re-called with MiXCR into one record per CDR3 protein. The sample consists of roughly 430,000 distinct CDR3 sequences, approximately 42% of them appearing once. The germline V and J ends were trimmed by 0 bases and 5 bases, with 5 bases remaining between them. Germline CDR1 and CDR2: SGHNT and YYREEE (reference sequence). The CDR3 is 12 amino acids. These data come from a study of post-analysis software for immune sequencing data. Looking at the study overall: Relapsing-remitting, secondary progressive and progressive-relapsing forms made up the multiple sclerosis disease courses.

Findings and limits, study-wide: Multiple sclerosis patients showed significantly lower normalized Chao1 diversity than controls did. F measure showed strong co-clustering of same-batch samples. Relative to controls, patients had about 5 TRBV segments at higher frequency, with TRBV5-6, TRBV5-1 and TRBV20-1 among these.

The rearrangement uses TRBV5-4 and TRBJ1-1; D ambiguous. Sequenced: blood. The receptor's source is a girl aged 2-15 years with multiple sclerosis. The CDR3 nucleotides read TGTGCCAGCAGCTTGGGGATTACTGAAGCTTTCTTT. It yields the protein CASSLGITEAFF.